The clone carrying this T cell receptor (beta chain) was seen at least ten times. The antigen is unknown. The data were taken from a study of T-cell reconstitution after alpha-beta-depleted transplantation in children. Findings and limits, study-wide: Reports say that about two months after transplant, the alpha-beta T cells came out of several hundred graft clones that had expanded.

Germline CDR1 DFQATT, CDR2 SNEGSKA (reference sequence). V lost 0 bases to trimming and J lost 9 bases; unmatched junction nucleotides: 13. This CDR3 is built from 16 residues. Unique molecular identifiers were incorporated into the prepared TCRbeta library. TCRdb reprocessed the PCR reads via MiXCR and lists one record per CDR3 protein. The sample holds 450,000 to 550,000 distinct CDR3 sequences; about 10% are singletons and the top ten take 13% to 15%. The receptor was derived from a female patient aged 2-9 years who had a stem cell transplant for aplastic anemia, so the T cells may come from the graft donor. The sequencing here drew on PBMCs, mostly from graft donor cells, taken 180 days after TCRalphabeta/CD19-depleted stem cell transplant. The chain employs TRBV20-1 and TRBJ2-1; 8 bases line up with TRBD2. As DNA, the CDR3 is TGCAGTGCTAGAGATAGGAGCGGGAGAGCCCCCGGTGAGCAGTTCTTC. Its protein is CSARDRSGRAPGEQFF.